The entry below gives a single T cell receptor beta chain sequence along with its context. Its antigen is as yet unknown. This entry belongs to a study of T cell repertoires in cytomegalovirus infection. Overall study findings and caveats: Dominating the ex vivo response were TCR beta clonotypes that were CMV-specific and HLA-C-restricted.

CDR3 size: 15 residues. Germline V gene sequence: CDR1 SGHAT, CDR2 FQNNGV. The V and J ends lost 10 bases and 0 bases respectively, with 19 bases between them. TCRdb itself ran the reads through MiXCR, one entry per CDR3 protein. The sample shows 680,000 or so distinct CDR3 sequences, about 40% of them seen only once. This sequence joins TRBV11-2 and TRBJ2-7; possible D gene TRBD2, 6 bases. The source is a human donor in good health (CMV status not recorded). Some clones in this sample may be carry-over from other donors' samples. The sequenced sample was PBMCs. The CDR3: CATSIGDFLSYEQYF. In DNA, the CDR3 is TGTGCCACCTCTATCGGGGACTTCCTCTCCTACGAGCAGTACTTC.